The TCR beta chain under discussion was sequenced for a study of T cell repertoires in cytomegalovirus infection. Study as a whole: CMV epitopes in the study were HLA-C-restricted (recently identified) and HLA-B-restricted (well studied). Indications of both CMV infection and matching HLA type were provided by public TCR beta signatures.

General observations from the study: Using cumulative public TCR beta family frequency, the authors identified those who carried CMV together with the relevant HLA. Within the response measured ex vivo, HLA-C-restricted CMV-specific TCR beta clonotypes were dominant.

MiXCR, applied by TCRdb to the reads, yields one record per CDR3 protein. The profile covers 600,000 to 700,000 distinct CDR3 sequences, with around 32% appearing a single time and roughly 18% taken by the ten largest. The germline gives CDR1 MDHEN, CDR2 SYDVKM. There are 13 residues in the CDR3. V was clipped by 10 bases and J by 4 bases, with 14 bases between them. This clonotype was seen a handful of times. Its cognate antigen is unknown. This TCR came from a human donor in good health (CMV status not recorded). Some clones in this sample may be carry-over from other donors' samples. This material consisted of cultured PBMCs, taken from culture after CMV antigen stimulation. The V gene is TRBV28, the J gene TRBJ2-1; D may be TRBD1 or TRBD2 (6 bases each). The CDR3 is CAIQRGAYNEQFF. CDR3 sequence (DNA): TGTGCCATCCAAAGGGGGGCGTACAATGAGCAGTTCTTC.